The rows below give T cell receptor beta chains drawn from one sample of a study of control samples from healthy donors and cancer patients. Repertoires were generated with immunoSEQ multiplex PCR, while TCRdb's copy carries only in-frame clones and drops some. The sample lists some 95,000 clones; just under 95% were seen once. Sequencing was performed on blood. Receptors were obtained from a human donor in good health. The donor label of this sample is uncertain. CDR3s include the opening cysteine and the closing phenylalanine or tryptophan. D genes are given only for firm matches. Size values are once, few and many counts, or a class for expanded clones, and some rows have none.

v_call	clone_size	j_call	d_call	cdr3_nt	cdr3_aa
TRBV25-1	few	TRBJ1-4	NA	TGTGCCAGCAGTGAATCAGAGTGGGGTAATGAAAAACTGTTTTTT	CASSESEWGNEKLFF
TRBV27	NA	TRBJ1-4	NA	TGTGCCAGCAGTACGCTGACGCCTCCTAATGAAAAACTGTTTTTT	CASSTLTPPNEKLFF
TRBV5-6	NA	TRBJ1-5	NA	TGTGCCAGCAGCTTGAGGCAGGGAGGGAGTCAGCCCCAGCATTTT	CASSLRQGGSQPQHF
TRBV9	NA	TRBJ2-3	NA	TGTGCCAGCAGCGTAGTAGCTGGGAGAGATACGCAGTATTTT	CASSVVAGRDTQYF
TRBV9	NA	TRBJ2-1	TRBD2	TGTGCCAGCAGCGGTAGCGGGGGGCACAATGAGCAGTTCTTC	CASSGSGGHNEQFF
TRBV9	NA	TRBJ1-2	TRBD1	TGTGCCAGCACCAAACAGGGGACAGTCTATGGCTACACCTTC	CASTKQGTVYGYTF
TRBV5-4	NA	TRBJ2-2	NA	TGTGCCAGCAGCTTAGGAGGGGGTCTGACCGGGGAGCTGTTTTTT	CASSLGGGLTGELFF
TRBV13	NA	TRBJ1-2	NA	TGTGCCAGCAGCCGGCCAGGGTTCGGGACTAACTATGGCTACACCTTC	CASSRPGFGTNYGYTF
TRBV24-1	NA	TRBJ2-1	NA	TGTGCCACCAGTGGTCCGTCTTTCTACAATGAGCAGTTCTTC	CATSGPSFYNEQFF
TRBV3-1/TRBV3-2	NA	TRBJ1-5	NA	TGTGCCAGCAGCCAAGAGGGGGAGGGGAATCAGCCCCAGCATTTT	CASSQEGEGNQPQHF
TRBV24-1	NA	TRBJ2-1	NA	TGTGCCACCAGTGCGGGGATTAGCGATGAGCAGTTCTTC	CATSAGISDEQFF
TRBV2	NA	TRBJ1-5	NA	TGTGCCAGCAGTGAAAGGGTGTTGGGCAATCAGCCCCAGCATTTT	CASSERVLGNQPQHF
TRBV19	NA	TRBJ1-5	TRBD1	TGTGCCAGTAAAACAGGGGGACCCGGCGGCCGTTATAGCAATCAGCCCCAGCATTTT	CASKTGGPGGRYSNQPQHF
TRBV7-9	NA	TRBJ1-5	NA	TGTGCCAGCAGCTTAGTGGATAGCAATCAGCCCCAGCATTTT	CASSLVDSNQPQHF
TRBV6-5	few	TRBJ2-5	NA	TGTGCCACCAGTCTAGTTGGTGAGACCCAGTACTTC	CATSLVGETQYF
TRBV27	NA	TRBJ2-5	TRBD2	TGTGCCAGCAGGCTAGCGGGGGGAAGGGGGGAGACCCAGTACTTC	CASRLAGGRGETQYF
TRBV5-1	NA	TRBJ1-1	NA	TGCGCCAGCAGCCTCAACCCAGGGGCGGGCACTGAAGCTTTCTTT	CASSLNPGAGTEAFF
TRBV19	NA	TRBJ1-5	NA	TGTGCCAGTAGTATTGAGGGGTATCAGCCCCAGCATTTT	CASSIEGYQPQHF
TRBV30	NA	TRBJ1-5	NA	TGTGCCTGGAGTGTAGACCAGAATCAGCCCCAGCATTTT	CAWSVDQNQPQHF
TRBV19	NA	TRBJ2-1	NA	TGTGCCAGTATCTCGACAGGCCTCTACAATGAGCAGTTCTTC	CASISTGLYNEQFF
TRBV24-1	NA	TRBJ2-5	NA	TGTGCCACCAGTGTCCAGGGGGACTTCTTCGAGACCCAGTACTTC	CATSVQGDFFETQYF
TRBV3-1/TRBV3-2	once	TRBJ2-5	TRBD1	TGTGCCAGCAGCCAATCTAAGGGACAGCACCAAGAGACCCAGTACTTC	CASSQSKGQHQETQYF
TRBV3-1/TRBV3-2	NA	TRBJ1-3	NA	TGTGCCAGCAGCCAAGATTGGGGCTCTGGAAACACCATATATTTT	CASSQDWGSGNTIYF
TRBV5-1	NA	TRBJ1-6	TRBD1	TGCGCCAGCAGCGCTGGGGACAGGGGGAATTCACCCCTCCACTTT	CASSAGDRGNSPLHF